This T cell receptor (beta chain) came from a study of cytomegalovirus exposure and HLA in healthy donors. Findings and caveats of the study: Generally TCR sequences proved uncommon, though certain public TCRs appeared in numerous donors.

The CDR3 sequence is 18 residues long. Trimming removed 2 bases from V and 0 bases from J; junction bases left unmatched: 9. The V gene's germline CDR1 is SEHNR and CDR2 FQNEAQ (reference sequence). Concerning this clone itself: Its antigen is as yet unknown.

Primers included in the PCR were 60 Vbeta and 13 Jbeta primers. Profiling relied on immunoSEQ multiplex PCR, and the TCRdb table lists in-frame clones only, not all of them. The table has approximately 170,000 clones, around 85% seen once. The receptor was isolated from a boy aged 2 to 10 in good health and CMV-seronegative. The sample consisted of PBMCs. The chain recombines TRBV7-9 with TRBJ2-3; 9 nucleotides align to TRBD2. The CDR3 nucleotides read TGTGCCAGCAGCTTAATCGGCGGGAGGGCCCCCAGCACAGATACGCAGTATTTT. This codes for CASSLIGGRAPSTDTQYF.